This TCR beta chain was found in a study of blood T cells in healthy people across ages. Study outcomes and limitations: CMV status of donors was unknown, possibly confounding expanded clonotype changes.

A sample-barcoded 5' primer and a J-beta primer mix were used in a second PCR of roughly 7 to 11 cycles. TCRdb recomputed calls from the 5' RACE reads with MiXCR, one row per CDR3 protein. The sample lists almost 800,000 distinct CDR3 sequences; roughly 60% were seen once. The CDR3 has 18 residues. The V end lost 1 base, the J end lost 4 bases, and 22 bases lay between the germline ends. The germline gives CDR1 SGHVS, CDR2 FNYEAQ. This clonotype was detected only once. The antigen remains unidentified. All donors came from Russia, were Caucasian and healthy, and spanned ages about 6 to 95. Every participating donor contributed about 10 milliliters of peripheral blood through a draw. In each sample, at least 7 million PBMCs were isolated.

The chain carries TRBV7-6 and TRBJ2-5, with D maybe TRBD1 (5 bases). What was sequenced was blood. The source of this sequence is a man in his thirties or forties in good health. The CDR3: CASSLVRRERVYGETQYF. The DNA of the CDR3 is TGTGCCAGCAGCTTAGTCCGCAGGGAACGCGTATACGGAGAGACCCAGTACTTC.